This is a list of T cell receptor beta chains from one sample in a study of CD8+ T cells in alopecia areata. Libraries were prepared by immunoSEQ multiplex PCR; TCRdb keeps only in-frame clonotypes and omits some of them. The sample shows more than 90,000 clones, approximately 58% of them seen only once. The source material was CD4+ T cells sorted from blood. These receptors were obtained from a human donor in good health. Each CDR3 is given with its conserved first and last residue. Fields, in order: clone size, D gene, V gene, J gene, CDR3 protein, CDR3 DNA. A D gene is named only where the DNA matches it firmly. Not every row has a clone size; where given, it reads once, few, many or a size class.

>few|.|TRBV27|TRBJ2-6
CASSDASGANVLTF
TGTGCCAGCTCTGACGCTTCTGGGGCCAACGTCCTGACTTTC
>.|.|TRBV6-6|TRBJ1-2
CASSYRGGDYGYTF
TGTGCCAGCAGTTACCGCGGAGGGGATTATGGCTACACCTTC
>.|.|TRBV6-6|TRBJ1-1
CASSSSMNTEAFF
TGTGCCAGCAGTTCTTCAATGAACACTGAAGCTTTCTTT
>.|.|TRBV7-2|TRBJ2-3
CASSLGLPTDTQYF
TGTGCCAGCAGCTTAGGACTCCCCACAGATACGCAGTATTTT
>many|TRBD1|TRBV6-6|TRBJ1-5
CASSLGTGIVSQPQHF
TGTGCCAGCAGCCTGGGGACAGGGATAGTTAGTCAGCCCCAGCATTTT
>.|.|TRBV5-1|TRBJ1-4
CASSLGQATEKLFF
TGCGCCAGCAGCTTGGGACAGGCCACTGAAAAACTGTTTTTT
>.|TRBD1|TRBV5-6|TRBJ2-5
CASSSLGTGGEETQYF
TGTGCCAGCAGCTCACTCGGGACAGGGGGCGAAGAGACCCAGTACTTC
>.|TRBD2|TRBV5-6|TRBJ2-2
CATSRAGRSGELFF
TGTGCCACTTCGAGAGCGGGGCGTTCCGGGGAGCTGTTTTTT
>.|.|TRBV29-1|TRBJ1-1
CSVTPRVGTEAFF
TGCAGCGTTACCCCCAGGGTGGGCACTGAAGCTTTCTTT
>.|.|TRBV2|TRBJ2-2
CASSSSVKANTGELFF
TGTGCCAGCAGTAGCTCGGTAAAAGCGAACACCGGGGAGCTGTTTTTT
>.|.|TRBV7-9|TRBJ2-7
CASSPGGPYEQYF
TGTGCCAGCAGCCCGGGGGGCCCCTACGAGCAGTACTTC
>once|.|TRBV9|TRBJ1-6
CASSGDSRANSPLHF
TGTGCCAGCAGTGGGGACTCCCGAGCGAATTCACCCCTCCACTTT
>.|.|TRBV5-6|TRBJ2-7
CASSLGTFYEQYF
TGTGCCAGCAGCTTGGGGACGTTCTACGAGCAGTACTTC
>.|TRBD2|TRBV5-4|TRBJ2-1
CASTLPGASGDEQFF
TGTGCCAGCACCCTCCCGGGCGCGAGCGGGGATGAGCAGTTCTTC
>.|TRBD1|TRBV29-1|TRBJ1-2
CSVRTGEGYGYTF
TGCAGCGTGAGGACAGGGGAAGGATATGGCTACACCTTC
>few|.|TRBV21-1|TRBJ1-4
CASSRHQGDEKLFF
TGTGCCAGCAGCAGACATCAGGGGGACGAAAAACTGTTTTTT
>.|.|TRBV7-2|TRBJ2-3
CASSPLVGGMDTQYF
TGTGCCAGCAGCCCCCTAGTCGGGGGCATGGATACGCAGTATTTT
>.|.|TRBV7-2|TRBJ2-2
CASNLGTFHTNTGELFF
TGTGCCAGCAACCTAGGGACATTCCACACTAACACCGGGGAGCTGTTTTTT
>few|TRBD1|TRBV2|TRBJ2-7
CASTDRVRYEQYF
TGTGCCAGCACCGACAGGGTCCGCTACGAGCAGTACTTC
>.|.|TRBV5-1|TRBJ1-4
CASSLGPATNEKLFF
TGCGCCAGCAGCTTGGGGCCGGCAACTAATGAAAAACTGTTTTTT
>.|.|TRBV2|TRBJ2-3
CVTKGDGDTQYF
TGTGTCACCAAGGGGGATGGAGATACGCAGTATTTT
>once|TRBD1|TRBV7-9|TRBJ2-7
CASSLTGGYEQYF
TGTGCCAGCAGCCTAACAGGGGGCTACGAGCAGTACTTC
>.|.|TRBV9|TRBJ2-6
CASSPQASGANVLTF
TGTGCCAGCAGCCCTCAGGCGTCTGGGGCCAACGTCCTGACTTTC
>.|.|TRBV5-6|TRBJ2-7
CASTSGASEQYF
TGTGCCAGCACCTCGGGAGCTAGCGAGCAGTACTTC
>few|.|TRBV2|TRBJ1-1
CASSVPGPVKVEAFF
TGTGCCAGCAGTGTACCGGGACCGGTAAAGGTTGAAGCTTTCTTT
>once|TRBD1|TRBV29-1|TRBJ1-1
CSANAGGPEAFF
TGCAGCGCAAATGCAGGGGGGCCTGAAGCTTTCTTT
>once|.|TRBV4-1|TRBJ1-5
CASSQGATSNQPQHF
TGCGCCAGCAGCCAAGGGGCGACTTCCAATCAGCCCCAGCATTTT
>few|.|TRBV29-1|TRBJ2-5
CSVEAGASKETQYF
TGCAGCGTTGAAGCAGGGGCTAGCAAAGAGACCCAGTACTTC
>.|TRBD1|TRBV14|TRBJ1-2
CASSQEKGARYGYTF
TGTGCCAGCAGCCAAGAGAAGGGGGCGAGGTATGGCTACACCTTC
>.|TRBD1|TRBV5-1|TRBJ2-7
CASSSLQGAEEQYF
TGCGCCAGCAGCTCCTTACAGGGGGCTGAGGAGCAGTACTTC
>.|.|TRBV9|TRBJ2-5
CASSEGGRDQETQYF
TGTGCCAGCAGCGAGGGCGGCAGGGACCAAGAGACCCAGTACTTC
>.|.|TRBV29-1|TRBJ1-1
CSVEVWNEAFF
TGCAGCGTTGAAGTTTGGAATGAAGCTTTCTTT
>few|.|TRBV4-1|TRBJ1-4
CASSVDQLGFGEKLFF
TGCGCCAGCAGCGTAGACCAGTTAGGTTTTGGAGAAAAACTGTTTTTT
>few|TRBD1|TRBV29-1|TRBJ2-2
CSQKRTGGGTGELFF
TGCAGCCAGAAAAGGACAGGGGGAGGCACCGGGGAGCTGTTTTTT
>few|TRBD1|TRBV18|TRBJ2-1
CASSPWTGGNEQFF
TGTGCCAGCTCACCATGGACAGGTGGCAATGAGCAGTTCTTC
>once|TRBD2|TRBV7-3|TRBJ2-5
CASSSSGTSSQYF
TGTGCCAGCAGCAGTAGCGGGACTAGTTCCCAGTACTTC
>once|TRBD1|TRBV6-1|TRBJ1-2
CASIYGTVYGYTF
TGTGCCAGCATCTACGGGACAGTCTATGGCTACACCTTC
>.|.|TRBV6-1|TRBJ2-7
CASSARTVSSYEQYF
TGTGCCAGCAGTGCACGGACAGTCAGCTCCTACGAGCAGTACTTC
>.|TRBD1|TRBV6-6|TRBJ2-2
CASSGGQGAAGELFF
TGTGCCAGCAGTGGGGGACAGGGGGCCGCCGGGGAGCTGTTTTTT
>.|.|TRBV5-1|TRBJ1-2
CASSLALGVDGYTF
TGCGCCAGCAGCTTGGCCCTGGGGGTAGACGGCTACACCTTC
>few|.|TRBV19|TRBJ1-1
CASRTAGTEAFF
TGTGCCAGCAGGACAGCCGGCACTGAAGCTTTCTTT
>.|.|TRBV29-1|TRBJ1-2
CSVERDVDGYTF
TGCAGCGTTGAGCGGGACGTTGATGGCTACACCTTC
>.|.|TRBV27|TRBJ1-3
CASREGHRSGNTIYF
TGTGCCAGCCGTGAAGGACACCGCTCTGGAAACACCATATATTTT
>few|.|TRBV5-1|TRBJ2-6
CASGPRSGANVLTF
TGCGCCAGCGGCCCACGCTCTGGGGCCAACGTCCTGACTTTC
>.|.|TRBV2|TRBJ2-7
CASIEGGYEQYF
TGTGCCAGCATTGAAGGGGGATACGAGCAGTACTTC
>.|.|TRBV14|TRBJ2-5
CASSQGPWETQYF
TGTGCCAGCAGCCAAGGTCCCTGGGAGACCCAGTACTTC
>.|.|TRBV29-1|TRBJ2-7
CSPTGIYEQYF
TGCAGCCCCACAGGGATCTACGAGCAGTACTTC
>.|.|TRBV19|TRBJ1-1
CASSILNRVKDKRAFF
TGTGCCAGTAGTATCCTTAACAGGGTGAAGGATAAAAGGGCTTTCTTT
>few|TRBD2|TRBV5-1|TRBJ2-7
CASSFHSGESSYEQYF
TGCGCCAGCAGCTTCCATAGCGGGGAGAGCTCCTACGAGCAGTACTTC
>.|.|TRBV18|TRBJ1-5
CASSRTHNQPQHF
TGTGCCAGCTCCAGGACGCACAATCAGCCCCAGCATTTT
>.|.|TRBV2|TRBJ2-4
CASRRGGGPKNIQYF
TGTGCCAGCCGACGGGGTGGGGGTCCCAAAAACATTCAGTACTTC
>.|.|TRBV7-2|TRBJ2-6
CASTSRAGANVLTF
TGTGCCAGCACCTCCAGGGCTGGGGCCAACGTCCTGACTTTC
>.|.|TRBV2|TRBJ2-5
CASSTPSGPIKWETQYF
TGTGCCAGCAGTACCCCATCGGGGCCCATAAAGTGGGAGACCCAGTACTTC